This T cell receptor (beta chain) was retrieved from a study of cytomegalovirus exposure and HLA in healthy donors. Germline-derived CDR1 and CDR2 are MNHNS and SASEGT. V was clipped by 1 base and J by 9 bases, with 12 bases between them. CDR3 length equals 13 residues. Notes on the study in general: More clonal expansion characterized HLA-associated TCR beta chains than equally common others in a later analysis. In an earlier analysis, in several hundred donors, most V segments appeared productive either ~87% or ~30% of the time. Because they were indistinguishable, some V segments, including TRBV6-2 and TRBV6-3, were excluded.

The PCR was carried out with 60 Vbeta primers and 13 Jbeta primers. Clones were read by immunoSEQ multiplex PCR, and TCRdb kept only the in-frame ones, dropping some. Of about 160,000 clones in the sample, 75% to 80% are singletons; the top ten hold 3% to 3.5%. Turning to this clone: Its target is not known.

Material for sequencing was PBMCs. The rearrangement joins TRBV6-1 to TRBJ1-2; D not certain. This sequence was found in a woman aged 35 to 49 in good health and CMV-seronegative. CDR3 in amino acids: CASSEVMEVSYTF. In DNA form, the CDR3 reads TGTGCCAGCAGTGAAGTAATGGAGGTTAGCTACACCTTC.